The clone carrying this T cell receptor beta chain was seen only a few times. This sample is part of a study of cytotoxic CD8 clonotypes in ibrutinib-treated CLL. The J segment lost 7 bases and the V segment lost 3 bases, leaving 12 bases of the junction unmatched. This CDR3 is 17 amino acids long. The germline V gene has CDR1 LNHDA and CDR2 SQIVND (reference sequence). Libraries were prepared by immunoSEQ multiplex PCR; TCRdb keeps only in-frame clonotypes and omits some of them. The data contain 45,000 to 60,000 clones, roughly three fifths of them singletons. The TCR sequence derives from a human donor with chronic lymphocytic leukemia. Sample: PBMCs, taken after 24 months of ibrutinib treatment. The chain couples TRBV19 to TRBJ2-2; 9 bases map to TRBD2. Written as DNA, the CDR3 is TGTGCCAGTAGTATTTCTGGGCTAGCGGGAACCGTCGGGGAGCTGTTTTTT. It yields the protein CASSISGLAGTVGELFF.